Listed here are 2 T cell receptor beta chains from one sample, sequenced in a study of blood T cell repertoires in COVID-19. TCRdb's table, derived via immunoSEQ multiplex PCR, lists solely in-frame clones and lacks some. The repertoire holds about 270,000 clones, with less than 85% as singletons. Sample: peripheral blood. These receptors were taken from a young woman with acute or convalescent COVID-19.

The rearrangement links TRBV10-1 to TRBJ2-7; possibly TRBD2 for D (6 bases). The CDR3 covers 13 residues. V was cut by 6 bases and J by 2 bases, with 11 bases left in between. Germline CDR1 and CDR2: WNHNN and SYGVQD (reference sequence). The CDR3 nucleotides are TGCGCCAGCAGCAAGGGACTGACCTACGAGCAGTACTTC. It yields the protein CASSKGLTYEQYF.

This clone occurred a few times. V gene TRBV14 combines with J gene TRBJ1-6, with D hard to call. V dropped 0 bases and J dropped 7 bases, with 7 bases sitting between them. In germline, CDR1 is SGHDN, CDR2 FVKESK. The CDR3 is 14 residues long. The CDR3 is CASSQEFKNSPLHF. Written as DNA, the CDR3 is TGTGCCAGCAGCCAAGAGTTCAAAAATTCACCCCTCCACTTT. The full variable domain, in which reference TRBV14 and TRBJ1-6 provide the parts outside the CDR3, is EAGVTQFPSHSVIEKGQTVTLRCDPISGHDNLYWYRRVMGKEIKFLLHFVKESKQDESGMPNNRFLAERTGGTYSTLKVQPAELEDSGVYFCASSQEFKNSPLHFGNGTRLTVT.